Sequencing of this T cell receptor beta chain was carried out in a study of technical replicates of blood from a handful of donors. Germline V gene sequence: CDR1 SQVTM, CDR2 ANQGSEA. The CDR3 extends over 17 amino acids. V was pared by 6 bases and J by 5 bases, with 27 bases between. TCRdb's copy holds only in-frame clones and misses some; the assay was immunoSEQ multiplex PCR. The top ten clones hold about 4.9% of a sample with around 60,000 clones, approximately 86% of them seen once. The receptor's source is a human donor in good health. Some clones in this sample may be carry-over from other donors' samples. Sequenced: PBMCs. The chain combines TRBV29-1 with TRBJ2-3, with D perhaps matching TRBD1 (6 bases). The CDR3 bases are TGCAGCGTAAAGTTTTCGGACAGTGCGAATTGGGGAGATACGCAGTATTTT. Encoded protein: CSVKFSDSANWGDTQYF.